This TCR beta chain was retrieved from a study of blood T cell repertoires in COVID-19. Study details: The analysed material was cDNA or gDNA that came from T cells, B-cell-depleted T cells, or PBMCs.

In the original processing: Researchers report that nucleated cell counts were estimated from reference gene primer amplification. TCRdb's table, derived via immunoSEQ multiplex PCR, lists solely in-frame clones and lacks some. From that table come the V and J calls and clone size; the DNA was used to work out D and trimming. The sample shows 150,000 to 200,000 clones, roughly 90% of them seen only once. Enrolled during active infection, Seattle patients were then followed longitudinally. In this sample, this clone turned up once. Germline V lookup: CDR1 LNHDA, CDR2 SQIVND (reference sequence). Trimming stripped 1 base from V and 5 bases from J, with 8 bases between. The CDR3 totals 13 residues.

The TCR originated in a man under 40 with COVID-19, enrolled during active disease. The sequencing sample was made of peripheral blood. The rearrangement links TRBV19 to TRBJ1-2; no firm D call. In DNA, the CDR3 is TGTGCCAGTAGTATAGCGGTGGTTTATGGCTACACCTTC. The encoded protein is CASSIAVVYGYTF.